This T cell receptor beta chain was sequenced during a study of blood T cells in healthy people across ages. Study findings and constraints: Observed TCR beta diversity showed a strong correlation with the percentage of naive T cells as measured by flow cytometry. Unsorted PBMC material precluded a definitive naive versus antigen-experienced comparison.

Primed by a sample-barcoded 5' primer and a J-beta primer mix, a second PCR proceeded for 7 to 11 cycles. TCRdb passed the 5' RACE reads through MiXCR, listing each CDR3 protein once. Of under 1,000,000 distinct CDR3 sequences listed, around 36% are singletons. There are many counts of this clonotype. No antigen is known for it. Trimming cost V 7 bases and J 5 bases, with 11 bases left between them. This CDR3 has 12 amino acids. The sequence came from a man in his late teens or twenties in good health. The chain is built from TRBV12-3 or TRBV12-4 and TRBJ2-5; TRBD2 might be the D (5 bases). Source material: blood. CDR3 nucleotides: TGTGCCAGCACCGGAGGCGGGGAGACCCAGTACTTC. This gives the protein CASTGGGETQYF.